Shown below are 5 T cell receptor beta chains from a single sample sequenced in a study of blood T cells in healthy people across ages. Next came a second PCR, run for about 7 to 12 cycles, which used a sample-barcoded 5' primer along with a J-beta primer mix. Each CDR3 protein is one row after TCRdb ran MiXCR on the 5' RACE reads. The sample yields roughly 550,000 distinct CDR3 sequences, 24% seen once. These sequences were also reported in another study, on T cells of mothers and their children.

The sample comprised blood. The receptors shown here come from a boy aged 10-17 years in good health.

There are a few counts of this clonotype. This chain joins TRBV4-1 and TRBJ1-6; D perhaps matches TRBD1 (6 bases). Germline CDR1 reads MGHRA; CDR2 reads YSYEKL. The CDR3 consists of 15 residues. The germline V and J ends were trimmed by 0 bases and 8 bases, with 11 bases remaining between them. As DNA, the CDR3 is TGCGCCAGCAGCCAAGACAGGGGCGATTATTCACCCCTCCACTTT. Encoded protein: CASSQDRGDYSPLHF.

This clonotype was seen ten or more times. Here the CDR3 DNA reads TGTGCCAGCAGCGTAGATGGCCAAGAGACCCAGTACTTC. As protein: CASSVDGQETQYF. This chain joins TRBV9 and TRBJ2-5, with no clear D. Germline CDR1 and CDR2: SGDLS and YYNGEE. This CDR3 is 13 amino acids long. V gave up 0 bases and J gave up 1 base, with 4 bases separating them.

The chain carries TRBV20-1 and TRBJ2-1; D unresolved. V was pared by 6 bases and J by 0 bases, with 12 bases between. The CDR3 has 14 residues. The V gene's germline CDR1 is DFQATT and CDR2 SNEGSKA (reference sequence). The DNA for the CDR3 is TGCAGTGCCCTCCCGACACTCTCCTACAATGAGCAGTTCTTC. Protein sequence: CSALPTLSYNEQFF.

V and J are TRBV7-9 and TRBJ2-5; D may match TRBD1 or TRBD2 (5 bases each). The J call may be wrong; the DNA end is better matched by TRBJ2-7. Germline assignment: CDR1 SEHNR and CDR2 FQNEAQ (reference sequence). This CDR3 is 17 amino acids long. The CDR3 sequence is CASTPPGLRNFPYEQYF. DNA for the CDR3: TGTGCCAGCACCCCCCCGGGGCTGAGGAATTTCCCCTACGAGCAGTACTTC.

This clonotype has more than one count but fewer than ten. This may arise from a read error, as a much more abundant clone is one base away. The J gene is TRBJ2-5, the V gene TRBV20-1, with D possibly TRBD2 on 5 matching bases. Deletions cut 5 bases from V and 5 bases from J, with 6 bases between. Germline V CDR1 and CDR2: DFQATT, SNEGSKA (reference sequence). This CDR3 contains 10 residues. In DNA form, the CDR3 reads TGCAGTGCTTGGAGGGAGACCCAGTACTTC. It codes for CSAWRETQYF.